These T cell receptor beta chains were read from a single sample in a study of cytomegalovirus exposure and HLA in healthy donors. Using immunoSEQ multiplex PCR, the repertoire was profiled, and TCRdb retains in-frame clones only, with some absent. The listing contains around 130,000 clones. The sequenced material came from PBMCs. These receptors were obtained from a woman in her sixties or seventies in good health and CMV-seronegative. The CDR3 runs from the conserved cysteine through the conserved F or W. A D gene is named only where the DNA matches it firmly.

>.|TRBJ1-5|TRBV7-9
CASSFSGINQPQHF
TGTGCCAGCAGCTTTTCAGGGATCAATCAGCCCCAGCATTTT
>.|TRBJ1-1|TRBV15
CATAPGGNTEAFF
TGTGCCACCGCGCCCGGGGGGAACACTGAAGCTTTCTTT
>.|TRBJ2-7|TRBV12-5
CANDPFPAPDSYEQYF
TGTGCTAATGACCCTTTCCCCGCCCCGGACAGCTACGAGCAGTACTTC
>TRBD2|TRBJ2-5|TRBV7-9
CASSTSGRAEETQYF
TGTGCCAGCAGCACTAGCGGGAGGGCCGAGGAGACCCAGTACTTC
>.|TRBJ2-1|TRBV6-1
CASRLWGVSNEQFF
TGTGCCAGCAGGCTCTGGGGGGTTAGCAATGAGCAGTTCTTC
>.|TRBJ1-2|TRBV5-8
CASSLRTATYGYTF
TGTGCCAGCAGCTTGAGGACAGCTACTTATGGCTACACCTTC
>.|TRBJ1-1|TRBV5-1
CASSLSVAGSEAFF
TGCGCCAGCAGCTTGTCGGTTGCGGGGTCTGAAGCTTTCTTT
>TRBD1|TRBJ1-5|TRBV28
CASSLRQGGNQPQHF
TGTGCCAGCAGTTTAAGACAGGGAGGCAATCAGCCCCAGCATTTT
>.|TRBJ2-1|TRBV28
CASRLMDSIYNEQFF
TGTGCCAGCAGGCTAATGGACTCCATATACAATGAGCAGTTCTTC
>.|TRBJ1-6|TRBV5-3
CARSLERGASYNSPLHF
TGTGCCAGAAGCTTGGAGCGGGGGGCCTCCTATAATTCACCCCTCCACTTT
>TRBD2|TRBJ2-5|TRBV7-3
CASSSGGSGETQYF
TGTGCCAGCTCTAGCGGGGGATCGGGAGAGACCCAGTACTTC
>.|TRBJ1-2|TRBV23-1
CASRGRGYGRSDYGYTF
TGCGCCAGCAGGGGGCGGGGGTACGGAAGATCCGACTATGGCTACACCTTC
>.|TRBJ1-2|TRBV11-2
CASSLVAGGYTF
TGTGCCAGCAGCTTAGTAGCGGGTGGCTACACCTTC
>TRBD1|TRBJ2-7|TRBV12-5
CASGPSDRVYFEQYF
TGTGCTAGTGGTCCGTCAGACAGGGTGTATTTCGAGCAGTACTTC
>.|TRBJ1-1|TRBV6-1
CASSDRDLSFEAFF
TGTGCCAGCAGTGACCGGGACTTAAGTTTTGAAGCTTTCTTT
>TRBD1|TRBJ2-7|TRBV7-9
CASSFGTGEEQYF
TGTGCCAGCAGCTTTGGGACAGGTGAAGAGCAGTACTTC